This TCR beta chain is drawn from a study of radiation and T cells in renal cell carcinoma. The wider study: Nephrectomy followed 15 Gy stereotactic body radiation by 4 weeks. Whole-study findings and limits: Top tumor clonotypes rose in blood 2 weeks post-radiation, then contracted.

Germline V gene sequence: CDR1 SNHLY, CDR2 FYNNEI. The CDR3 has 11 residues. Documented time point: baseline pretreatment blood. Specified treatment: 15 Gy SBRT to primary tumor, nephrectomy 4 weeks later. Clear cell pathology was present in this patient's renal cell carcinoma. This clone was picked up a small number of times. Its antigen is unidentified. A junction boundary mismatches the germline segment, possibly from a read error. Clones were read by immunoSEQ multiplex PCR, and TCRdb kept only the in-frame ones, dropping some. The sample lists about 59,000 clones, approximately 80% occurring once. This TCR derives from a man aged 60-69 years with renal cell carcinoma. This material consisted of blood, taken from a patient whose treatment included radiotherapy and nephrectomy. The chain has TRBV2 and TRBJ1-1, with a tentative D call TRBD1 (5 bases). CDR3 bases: TGTGCAAGCAGGGTATCCACTGAAGCTTTCTTT. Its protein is CASRVSTEAFF.